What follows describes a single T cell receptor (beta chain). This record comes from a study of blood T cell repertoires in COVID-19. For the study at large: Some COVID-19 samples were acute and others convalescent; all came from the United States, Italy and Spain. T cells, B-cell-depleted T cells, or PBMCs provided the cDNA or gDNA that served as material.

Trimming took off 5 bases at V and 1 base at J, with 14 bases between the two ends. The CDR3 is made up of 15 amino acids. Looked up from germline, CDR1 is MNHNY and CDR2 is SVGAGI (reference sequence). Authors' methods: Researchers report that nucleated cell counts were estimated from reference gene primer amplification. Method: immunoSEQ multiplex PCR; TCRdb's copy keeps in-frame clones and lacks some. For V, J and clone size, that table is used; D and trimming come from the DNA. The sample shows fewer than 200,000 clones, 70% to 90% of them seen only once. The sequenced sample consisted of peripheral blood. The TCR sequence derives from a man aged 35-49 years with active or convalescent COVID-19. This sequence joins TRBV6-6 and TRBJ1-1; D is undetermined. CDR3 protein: CASSPSPGQNTEAFF. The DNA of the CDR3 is TGTGCCAGCAGTCCAAGCCCTGGTCAGAACACTGAAGCTTTCTTT.